What follows are 2 T cell receptor beta chains derived from one specimen sequenced in a study. TCRdb re-derived calls from the 5' RACE reads in MiXCR, one entry per CDR3 protein. This sample has roughly 44,000 distinct CDR3 sequences, with over 25% found just once. Specimen: memory CD4+ T cells sorted from a lymph node. As to subset: memory CD4+ T cells, CD4+CD45RO+CD25-. These receptors all stem from a female donor with breast cancer.

This clonotype was counted a few times. The chain combines TRBV7-2 with TRBJ1-4; possible D gene TRBD1, 5 bases. Trimming shortened V by 4 bases and J by 4 bases, and 16 bases separated the two germline ends. The germline V gene encodes CDR1 SGHTA and CDR2 FQGNSA. This CDR3 region has 16 residues. CDR3 nucleotide sequence: TGTGCCAGCAGCTCTCCAGGGATAGCGCTTAATGAAAAACTGTTTTTT. Translating it yields CASSSPGIALNEKLFF.

Notes on this clonotype: A read error is possible here, since a much larger clone lies one base away. The chain recombines TRBV29-1 with TRBJ2-5; D ambiguous. The CDR3 sequence is 10 residues long. Germline CDR1 is SQVTM and CDR2 is ANQGSEA. This CDR3 is CNVAQETQYF. CDR3 bases: TGCAACGTTGCCCAGGAGACCCAGTACTTC.